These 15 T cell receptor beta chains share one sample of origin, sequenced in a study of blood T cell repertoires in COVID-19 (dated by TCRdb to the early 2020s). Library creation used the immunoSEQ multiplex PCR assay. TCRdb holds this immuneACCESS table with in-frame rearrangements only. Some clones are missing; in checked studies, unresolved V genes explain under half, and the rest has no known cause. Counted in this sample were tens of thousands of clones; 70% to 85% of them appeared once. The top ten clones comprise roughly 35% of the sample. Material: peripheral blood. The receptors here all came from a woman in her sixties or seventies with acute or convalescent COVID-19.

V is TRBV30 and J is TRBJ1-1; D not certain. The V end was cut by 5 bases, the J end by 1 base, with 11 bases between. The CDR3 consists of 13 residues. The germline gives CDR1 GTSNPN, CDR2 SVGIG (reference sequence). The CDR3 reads CAWRTVANTEAFF. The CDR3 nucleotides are TGTGCCTGGCGAACGGTAGCGAACACTGAAGCTTTCTTT.

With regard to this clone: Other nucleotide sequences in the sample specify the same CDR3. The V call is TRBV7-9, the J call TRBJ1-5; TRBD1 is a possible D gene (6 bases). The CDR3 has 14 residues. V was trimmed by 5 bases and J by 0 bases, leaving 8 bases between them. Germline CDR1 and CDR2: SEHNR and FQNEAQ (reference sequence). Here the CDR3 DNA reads TGTGCCAGCAGCCCCAGGGGTAGCAATCAGCCCCAGCATTTT. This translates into CASSPRGSNQPQHF.

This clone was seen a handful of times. The CDR3 spells CASSQEAPGGRADTQYF. CDR3 in DNA: TGCGCCAGCAGCCAAGAGGCCCCTGGCGGGAGGGCAGATACGCAGTATTTT. The rearrangement joins TRBV4-3 to TRBJ2-3, with 9 bases that match TRBD2. This CDR3 comprises 17 residues. After removal of 0 bases from V and 4 bases from J, the junction contained 8 bases not matched to a gene. Germline-derived CDR1 and CDR2 are LGHNA and YSLEER.

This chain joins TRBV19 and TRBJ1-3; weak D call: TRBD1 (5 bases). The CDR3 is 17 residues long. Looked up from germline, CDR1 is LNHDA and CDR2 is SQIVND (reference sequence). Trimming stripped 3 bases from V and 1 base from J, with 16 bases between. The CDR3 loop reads CASSIITGRSSGNTIYF. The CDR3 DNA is TGTGCCAGTAGTATTATCACAGGTAGAAGTTCTGGAAACACCATATATTTT.

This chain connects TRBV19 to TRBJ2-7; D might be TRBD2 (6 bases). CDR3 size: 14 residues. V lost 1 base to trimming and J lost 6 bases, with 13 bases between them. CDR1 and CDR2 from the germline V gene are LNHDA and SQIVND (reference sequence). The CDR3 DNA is TGTGCCAGTAGTATAGTCGGAGGGACCAGCGAGCAGTACTTC. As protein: CASSIVGGTSEQYF.

The CDR3 loop is CAIAGNFHEQYF. The CDR3 region has the DNA TGTGCCATCGCGGGAAATTTCCACGAGCAGTACTTC. V is TRBV28 and J is TRBJ2-7; D may be TRBD2 (6 bases). The CDR3 loop spans 12 amino acids. The germline CDR1 and CDR2 sequences are MDHEN and SYDVKM. The ends were cut back, 10 bases at V and 5 bases at J, with 15 bases in the middle. Drawing the rest from reference TRBV28 and TRBJ2-7, the complete variable domain is DVKVTQSSRYLVKRTGEKVFLECVQDMDHENMFWYRQDPGLGLRLIYFSYDVKMKEKGDIPEGYSVSREKKERFSLILESASTNQTSMYLCAIAGNFHEQYFGPGTRLTVT.

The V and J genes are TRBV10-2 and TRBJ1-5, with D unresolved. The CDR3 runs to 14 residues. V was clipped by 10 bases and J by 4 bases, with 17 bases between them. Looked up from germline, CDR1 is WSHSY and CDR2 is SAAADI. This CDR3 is CATSGSSGNQPQHF. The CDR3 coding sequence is TGCGCCACCTCCGGGTCCTCGGGGAATCAGCCCCAGCATTTT.

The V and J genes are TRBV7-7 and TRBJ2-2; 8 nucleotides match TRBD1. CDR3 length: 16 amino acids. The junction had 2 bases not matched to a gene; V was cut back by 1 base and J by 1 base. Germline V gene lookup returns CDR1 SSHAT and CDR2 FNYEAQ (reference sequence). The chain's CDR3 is CASSLVGTGNTGELFF. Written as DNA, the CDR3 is TGTGCCAGCAGCTTAGTCGGGACAGGGAACACCGGGGAGCTGTTTTTT.

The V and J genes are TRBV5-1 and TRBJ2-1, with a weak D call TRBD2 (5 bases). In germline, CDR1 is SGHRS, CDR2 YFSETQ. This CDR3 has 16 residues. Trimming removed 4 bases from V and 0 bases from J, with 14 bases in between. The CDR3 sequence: CASSPPSGSSYNEQFF. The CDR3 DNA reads TGCGCCAGCAGCCCTCCGAGTGGGAGCTCCTACAATGAGCAGTTCTTC. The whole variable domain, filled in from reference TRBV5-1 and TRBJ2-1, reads KAGVTQTPRYLIKTRGQQVTLSCSPISGHRSVSWYQQTPGQGLQFLFEYFSETQRNKGNFPGRFSGRQFSNSRSEMNVSTLELGDSALYLCASSPPSGSSYNEQFFGPGTRLTVL.

The chain's CDR3 is CASSAPRGPPGAEQFF. CDR3 coding DNA: TGTGCCAGCAGCGCCCCGAGGGGGCCCCCAGGGGCGGAGCAGTTCTTC. The chain has TRBV7-9 and TRBJ2-1, with 7 bases identical to TRBD1. The germline CDR1 and CDR2 sequences are SEHNR and FQNEAQ (reference sequence). The CDR3 covers 16 residues. The V segment lost 5 bases and the J segment 10 bases; nucleotides outside the gene matches: 17.

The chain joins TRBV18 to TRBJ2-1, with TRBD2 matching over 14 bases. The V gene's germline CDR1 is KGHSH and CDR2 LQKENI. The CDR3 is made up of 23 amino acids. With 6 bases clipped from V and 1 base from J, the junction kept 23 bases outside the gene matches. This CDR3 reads CASSLSPSPTGRTSGRSYNEQFF. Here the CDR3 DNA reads TGTGCCAGCTCCCTTTCTCCATCTCCGACAGGGCGGACTAGCGGGAGGTCCTACAATGAGCAGTTCTTC.

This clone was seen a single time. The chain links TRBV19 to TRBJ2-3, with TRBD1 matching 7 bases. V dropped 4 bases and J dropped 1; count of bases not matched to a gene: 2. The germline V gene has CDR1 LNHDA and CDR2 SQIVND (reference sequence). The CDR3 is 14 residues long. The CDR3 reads CASSKGAGTDTQYF. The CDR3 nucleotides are TGTGCCAGTAGTAAGGGGGCAGGCACAGATACGCAGTATTTT. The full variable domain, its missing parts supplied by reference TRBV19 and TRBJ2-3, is DGGITQSPKYLFRKEGQNVTLSCEQNLNHDAMYWYRQDPGQGLRLIYYSQIVNDFQKGDIAEGYSVSREKKESFPLTVTSAQKNPTAFYLCASSKGAGTDTQYFGPGTRLTVL.

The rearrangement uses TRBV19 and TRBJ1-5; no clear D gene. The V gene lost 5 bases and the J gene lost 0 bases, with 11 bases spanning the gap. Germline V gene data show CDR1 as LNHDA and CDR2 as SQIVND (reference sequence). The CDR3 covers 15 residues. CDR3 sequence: CASSLWAISNQPQHF. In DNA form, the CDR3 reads TGTGCCAGTAGTCTCTGGGCCATTAGCAATCAGCCCCAGCATTTT.

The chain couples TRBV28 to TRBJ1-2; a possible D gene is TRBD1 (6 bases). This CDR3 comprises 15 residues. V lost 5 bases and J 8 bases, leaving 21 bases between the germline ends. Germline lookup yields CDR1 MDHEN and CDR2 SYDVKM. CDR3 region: CASSPSVGGGGGYTF. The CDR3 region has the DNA TGTGCCAGCAGTCCCAGCGTCGGGGGGGGCGGAGGCTACACCTTC.

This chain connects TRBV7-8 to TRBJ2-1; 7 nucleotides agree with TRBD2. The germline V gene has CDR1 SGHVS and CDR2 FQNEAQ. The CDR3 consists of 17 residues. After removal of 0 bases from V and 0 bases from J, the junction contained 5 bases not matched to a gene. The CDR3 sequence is CASSLAPRESSYNEQFF. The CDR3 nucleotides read TGTGCCAGCAGCTTAGCCCCGCGGGAGAGCTCCTACAATGAGCAGTTCTTC.